This TCR beta chain was sequenced in a study of blood T cell repertoires in COVID-19. Study overall: COVID-19 samples collected from the United States, Italy and Spain covered acute and convalescent phases. Nucleic acid was either cDNA or gDNA, and it came from T cells, B-cell-depleted T cells, or PBMCs.

In the study's own analysis: Estimates of nucleated cell counts were drawn from the amplification of reference gene primers. The data were produced by immunoSEQ multiplex PCR, yet TCRdb's version contains in-frame clones alone and is incomplete. V and J calls and clone size are copied from that table; D and trimming were computed from the DNA. The sample yields roughly 320,000 clones, about 88% seen once. CDR3 length equals 13 residues. Trimming removed 3 bases from V and 15 bases from J; junction bases left unmatched: 7. Germline V gene lookup returns CDR1 SGHRS and CDR2 YFSETQ. The sample was peripheral blood. The source of this sequence is a man between 65 and 80 years old with acute or convalescent COVID-19. The chain uses TRBV5-1 and TRBJ2-1, with 12 bases matching TRBD1. As DNA, the CDR3 is TGCGCCAGCAGCTCGGGACAGGGGGCGCTTCGGTTCTTC. Translating it yields CASSSGQGALRFF. Full variable domain (missing parts from reference TRBV5-1 and TRBJ2-1): KAGVTQTPRYLIKTRGQQVTLSCSPISGHRSVSWYQQTPGQGLQFLFEYFSETQRNKGNFPGRFSGRQFSNSRSEMNVSTLELGDSALYLCASSSGQGALRFFGPGTRLTVL.